These 27 T cell receptor beta chains were all obtained from the same sample, sequenced in a study of OX40 agonist ivuxolimab in advanced cancers. TCRdb's table, derived via immunoSEQ multiplex PCR, lists solely in-frame clones and lacks some. This sample carries tens of thousands of clones, approximately 91% of them seen once, and the ten largest clones take 4% to 5%. The material was CD4+ or CD8+ T cells sorted from blood, obtained in a trial of the OX40 agonist ivuxolimab. The receptors here all came from an adult with an advanced solid tumor such as melanoma, head and neck, liver or kidney cancer.

The rearrangement joins TRBV6-5 to TRBJ1-2; 9 bases agree with TRBD1. The CDR3 covers 15 residues. Germline V gene lookup returns CDR1 MNHEY and CDR2 SVGAGI. Losses at the gene ends were 0 bases for V and 4 bases for J; bases not matched to a gene: 3. The CDR3 DNA reads TGTGCCAGCAGTTACTCGAAACAGGGGGCCTATGGCTACACCTTC. Translated, it gives CASSYSKQGAYGYTF.

The rearrangement uses TRBV28 and TRBJ2-7, with 7 bases matching TRBD1. V lost 3 bases to trimming and J lost 5 bases; unmatched junction nucleotides: 4. The CDR3 totals 13 residues. Germline CDR1 is MDHEN and CDR2 is SYDVKM. CDR3 DNA sequence: TGTGCCAGCAGTTTGACAGGGCTCCACGAGCAGTACTTC. It yields the protein CASSLTGLHEQYF.

This chain uses TRBV6-1 with TRBJ1-3, with 7 nucleotides matching TRBD1. The CDR3 extends over 13 amino acids. Germline CDR1 MNHNS, CDR2 SASEGT. With 8 bases clipped from V and 3 bases from J, the junction kept 4 bases outside the gene matches. The CDR3, as DNA: TGTGCCAGCCAGGGGGTTGGTGGAAACACCATATATTTT. It specifies CASQGVGGNTIYF.

CDR3 residues: CASSYGTGVGYEQYF. The DNA for the CDR3 is TGTGCCAGCAGTTACGGTACAGGGGTTGGATACGAGCAGTACTTC. The chain links TRBV6-5 to TRBJ2-7; 7 bases are shared with TRBD1. The ends lost 2 bases at V and 4 bases at J; junction bases unmatched: 8. CDR1 is MNHEY and CDR2 is SVGAGI in the germline V gene. This CDR3 is built from 15 residues.

The chain employs TRBV11-2 and TRBJ2-2, with a tentative D call TRBD1 (6 bases). The germline V gene has CDR1 SGHAT and CDR2 FQNNGV. Deletions cut 6 bases from V and 3 bases from J, with 14 bases between. This CDR3 has 15 amino acids. CDR3 in DNA: TGTGCCAGCAGTCTAGACAGGCCGGACACCGGGGAGCTGTTTTTT. This codes for CASSLDRPDTGELFF.

The chain links TRBV19 to TRBJ1-2; D remains unclear. Trimming shortened V by 4 bases and J by 7 bases, and 25 bases separated the two germline ends. Per germline, CDR1 LNHDA and CDR2 SQIVND (reference sequence). This CDR3 has 17 amino acids. CDR3 amino acids: CASSTIKPEGIRRGYTF. In DNA, the CDR3 is TGTGCCAGTAGTACCATCAAACCGGAGGGTATCCGTCGTGGCTACACCTTC.

The J gene is TRBJ2-7, the V gene TRBV19; 8 nucleotides match TRBD1. The V gene end was trimmed by 10 bases and the J gene end by 6 bases; junction bases not matched to a gene: 8. Germline V CDR1 and CDR2: LNHDA, SQIVND (reference sequence). The CDR3 spans 12 residues. The CDR3 is CATADRAIEQYV. The CDR3, as DNA: TGTGCCACCGCGGACAGGGCCATCGAGCAGTACGTC.

The CDR3 spells CASSFPLAGAENEQFF. The CDR3 coding sequence is TGTGCCAGCAGTTTCCCCCTAGCGGGAGCCGAAAATGAGCAGTTCTTC. The V and J genes are TRBV6-5 and TRBJ2-1; 10 bases are shared with TRBD2. The junction had 10 bases not matched to a gene; V was cut back by 4 bases and J by 7 bases. CDR3 size: 16 residues. Per the germline V gene, CDR1 is MNHEY and CDR2 is SVGAGI.

The rearrangement links TRBV6-5 to TRBJ2-5; D assignment may be TRBD1 or TRBD2 (5 bases each). The CDR3 extends over 13 amino acids. The V end lost 6 bases, the J end lost 1 base, and 9 bases lay between the germline ends. CDR1 and CDR2 from the germline V gene are MNHEY and SVGAGI. The CDR3 DNA sequence: TGTGCCAGCAGAACCGGGACCCAAGAGACCCAGTACTTC. Protein sequence: CASRTGTQETQYF.

The gene calls are TRBV6-6 and TRBJ2-1; no definite D call. Looked up from germline, CDR1 is MNHNY and CDR2 is SVGAGI (reference sequence). V was clipped by 6 bases and J by 5 bases, with 14 bases between them. This CDR3 is built from 14 residues. The chain's CDR3 is CASRPLRVDNEQFF. CDR3 nucleotide sequence: TGTGCCAGCAGACCCCTACGAGTGGACAATGAGCAGTTCTTC.

This chain joins TRBV7-9 and TRBJ2-5; TRBD1 matches 7 bases. V was clipped by 8 bases and J by 5 bases; unmatched bases: 8. Germline values: CDR1 SEHNR, CDR2 FQNEAQ (reference sequence). This CDR3 region has 13 residues. For the CDR3, the DNA is TGTGCCAGCTCCAAACAGGGGTGGGAGACCCAGTACTTC. As protein: CASSKQGWETQYF.

This clone is medium-sized. The chain has TRBV19 and TRBJ1-1; D is undetermined. Looked up from germline, CDR1 is LNHDA and CDR2 is SQIVND (reference sequence). V gave up 6 bases and J gave up 6 bases, with 23 bases separating them. The length of the CDR3 is 16 residues. CDR3 coding DNA: TGTGCCAGTAGCCGTGGACGGCGCACTCGTTACTCTGAAGCTTTCTTT. Translation: CASSRGRRTRYSEAFF.

The genes are TRBV11-2 and TRBJ1-2; TRBD1 is a possible D gene (5 bases). Trimming pared 8 bases from V and 0 bases from J, leaving 16 bases between. CDR1 is SGHAT and CDR2 is FQNNGV in the germline V gene. This CDR3 spans 15 amino acids. The CDR3 here is CASGNLGLANYGYTF. CDR3 coding DNA: TGTGCCAGCGGTAACTTGGGGCTAGCTAACTATGGCTACACCTTC.

The chain joins TRBV15 to TRBJ2-7; tentatively, D is TRBD1 (6 bases). Germline loops: CDR1 LNHNV, CDR2 YYDKDF (reference sequence). This CDR3 has 14 residues. Trimming stripped 4 bases from V and 2 bases from J, with 12 bases between. The chain's CDR3 is CATSTRTAPYEQYF. The DNA for the CDR3 is TGTGCCACCAGCACTAGGACAGCACCCTACGAGCAGTACTTC.

This chain connects TRBV27 to TRBJ2-7; no definite D call. The CDR3 consists of 13 residues. Trimming took off 5 bases at V and 3 bases at J, with 11 bases between the two ends. Germline-derived CDR1 and CDR2 are MNHEY and SMNVEV (reference sequence). DNA for the CDR3: TGTGCCAGCAGTCCCCCGATATACTACGAGCAGTACTTC. Translated, it gives CASSPPIYYEQYF.

The chain couples TRBV18 to TRBJ2-1; no definite D call. The CDR3 totals 12 residues. V lost 3 bases and J 6 bases, leaving 6 bases between the germline ends. Germline lookup yields CDR1 KGHSH and CDR2 LQKENI. CDR3 amino acids: CASSPSPNEQFF. The CDR3 DNA reads as TGTGCCAGCTCACCCTCTCCCAATGAGCAGTTCTTC.

The CDR3 region is CASSYSGEGGTEAFF. The DNA of the CDR3 is TGTGCCAGCAGTTATTCGGGAGAGGGCGGCACTGAAGCTTTCTTT. This chain links TRBV6-5 with TRBJ1-1; D gene ambiguous. The CDR3 is made up of 15 amino acids. Germline values: CDR1 MNHEY, CDR2 SVGAGI. V was pared by 3 bases and J by 4 bases, with 15 bases between.

The chain has TRBV11-2 and TRBJ1-1; tentatively, D is TRBD1 (6 bases). Trimming removed 8 bases at V and 0 bases at J, with 19 bases between. CDR3 size: 16 residues. CDR1 is SGHAT and CDR2 is FQNNGV in the germline V gene. The CDR3 DNA follows: TGTGCCAGCGGGGGCTTTGGGGGGATAATGAACACTGAAGCTTTCTTT. This gives the protein CASGGFGGIMNTEAFF. The whole variable domain, filled in from reference TRBV11-2 and TRBJ1-1, reads EAGVAQSPRYKIIEKRQSVAFWCNPISGHATLYWYQQILGQGPKLLIQFQNNGVVDDSQLPKDRFSAERLKGVDSTLKIQPAKLEDSAVYLCASGGFGGIMNTEAFFGQGTRLTVV.

J is TRBJ2-7 and V is TRBV13; 8 bases agree with TRBD2. Germline-derived CDR1 and CDR2 are PRHDT and FYEKMQ (reference sequence). The CDR3 runs to 15 residues. V was clipped by 0 bases and J by 2 bases; unmatched bases: 3. CDR3 bases: TGTGCCAGCAGCTTAGGTAGCGGGGAGACCTACGAGCAGTACGTC. Translated: CASSLGSGETYEQYV.

The chain is built from TRBV4-1 and TRBJ2-7; D perhaps matches TRBD1 (6 bases). The CDR3 extends over 13 amino acids. V was cut by 3 bases and J by 1 base, with 7 bases left in between. Germline values: CDR1 MGHRA, CDR2 YSYEKL. CDR3 amino acids: CASSQDSSYEQYF. The CDR3 region has the DNA TGCGCCAGCAGCCAGGACAGTTCCTACGAGCAGTACTTC.

The chain joins TRBV6-5 to TRBJ2-5; 9 bases are a match to TRBD1. The CDR3 runs to 15 residues. The germline V gene has CDR1 MNHEY and CDR2 SVGAGI. V shed 6 bases, J shed 5 bases, and the junction held 10 bases outside the gene matches. The CDR3 reads CASRDGQGRMETQYF. In DNA, the CDR3 is TGTGCCAGCAGGGACGGACAGGGGCGAATGGAGACCCAGTACTTC.

A single count supports this clone. This rearrangement joins TRBV9 to TRBJ2-1; 11 bases align to TRBD2. From germline, CDR1 is SGDLS and CDR2 YYNGEE. CDR3 size: 15 residues. With 0 bases clipped from V and 8 bases from J, the junction kept 4 bases outside the gene matches. In nucleotides, the CDR3 is TGTGCCAGCAGCGTAGCTAGCGGGGGGTTAGATGAGCAGTTCTTC. Its protein product is CASSVASGGLDEQFF.

The rearrangement links TRBV27 to TRBJ2-3, with 10 nucleotides matching TRBD1. Germline-derived CDR1 and CDR2 are MNHEY and SMNVEV (reference sequence). V lost 0 bases, J lost 2 bases, and 5 bases stayed unmatched. The CDR3 runs 17 residues. CDR3 amino acids: CASSLSGTGDYTDTQYF. The CDR3, as DNA: TGTGCCAGCAGTTTATCGGGGACAGGGGACTACACAGATACGCAGTATTTT.

This rearrangement joins TRBV6-6 to TRBJ1-2; TRBD1 is a possible D gene (6 bases). The CDR3 runs 15 residues. The V and J ends lost 2 bases and 6 bases respectively, with 16 bases between them. Germline loops: CDR1 MNHNY, CDR2 SVGAGI (reference sequence). The CDR3, as DNA: TGTGCCAGCAGTTACCCGGCGACAGGCAGCCATGGCTACACCTTC. Encoded protein: CASSYPATGSHGYTF.

V usage is TRBV27 and J usage is TRBJ2-7, with TRBD2 matching 11 bases. Germline-derived CDR1 and CDR2 are MNHEY and SMNVEV (reference sequence). V was pared by 5 bases and J by 4 bases, with 4 bases of the junction left unmatched. This CDR3 region has 14 residues. The DNA of the CDR3 is TGTGCCAGCAGTCTAGCGGGAGGTGGGTACGAGCAGTACTTC. This translates into CASSLAGGGYEQYF.

The genes are TRBV27 and TRBJ1-2; 9 positions agree with TRBD1. This CDR3 spans 13 amino acids. The germline CDR1 and CDR2 sequences are MNHEY and SMNVEV (reference sequence). Germline trimming cut 3 bases from V and 7 bases from J; bases unmatched to any gene: 3. The CDR3 protein is CASSFGTGFGYTF. CDR3 bases: TGTGCCAGCAGTTTTGGGACAGGGTTTGGCTACACCTTC.

V usage is TRBV19 and J usage is TRBJ1-2; D uncertain. Trimming took 9 bases from V and 4 from J, leaving 15 bases between them. The germline V gene encodes CDR1 LNHDA and CDR2 SQIVND (reference sequence). The CDR3 length is 13 residues. The CDR3 loop is CASTSVASYGYTF. Here the CDR3 DNA reads TGTGCCAGCACCTCGGTAGCGAGCTATGGCTACACCTTC. Based on the CDR3 plus reference TRBV19 and TRBJ1-2, the full variable domain is DGGITQSPKYLFRKEGQNVTLSCEQNLNHDAMYWYRQDPGQGLRLIYYSQIVNDFQKGDIAEGYSVSREKKESFPLTVTSAQKNPTAFYLCASTSVASYGYTFGSGTRLTVV.